The source of this TCR beta chain is a study of shared clonotypes between healthy human individuals. Donors, healthy HIV-negative adults, lacked recent acute infections or vaccinations. Method: immunoSEQ multiplex PCR; TCRdb's copy keeps in-frame clones and lacks some. Among roughly 1.5 million clones listed, 95% to 99% were seen once. Concerning this clone itself: Its antigen is unknown.

General observations from the study: Specimens sampled were limited to blood, with tissue repertoires likely differing.

The ends were cut back, 1 base at V and 1 base at J, with 16 bases in the middle. The CDR3 has 17 amino acids. Germline assignment: CDR1 SGHAT and CDR2 FQNNGV. The chain employs TRBV11-2 and TRBJ1-1; D unresolved. This TCR was recovered from a man aged 30-40 years in good health. The sample was naive CD4+ T cells sorted from blood. Described subset: CD45RA+ positively selected. The CDR3 protein is CASSLVFSGDPNTEAFF. DNA of the CDR3: TGTGCCAGCAGCTTAGTTTTTAGTGGGGATCCGAACACTGAAGCTTTCTTT.